What follows is one TCR beta chain and its context. Each sample provided at least 5.5 micrograms of extracted total RNA. The data derive from a study of blood T cells in healthy people across ages. Together with a sample-barcoded 5' primer, a J-beta primer mix was included in a second PCR lasting about 6 to 11 cycles. TCRdb independently ran MiXCR on the 5' RACE reads; one entry per CDR3 protein. The table has about 1.6 million distinct CDR3 sequences, approximately 32% seen once. This receptor was obtained from a woman in her twenties or thirties in good health. Sequencing input: blood.

CDR3 residues: CASSFGPPHLYGYTF. CDR3 in DNA: TGTGCCAGCAGCTTCGGGCCACCCCACCTCTATGGCTACACCTTC. The V and J genes are TRBV27 and TRBJ1-2; D unresolved. This CDR3 spans 15 amino acids. The V end was cut by 6 bases, the J end by 4 bases, with 18 bases between. The germline V gene has CDR1 MNHEY and CDR2 SMNVEV (reference sequence).